A single sample gave rise to the 21 T cell receptor beta chains below, sequenced in a study of blood T cells in healthy people across ages (dated by TCRdb to the mid-2010s). Library method: 5' RACE. The run used an Illumina HiSeq 2500. A second PCR of roughly 6 to 11 cycles was performed with a sample-barcoded 5' primer and a J-beta primer mix. TCRdb took the public reads, trimmed them with fastp at Q25, ran MiXCR for clone calling and kept in-frame beta chains. CDR3 protein duplicates are merged, each entry listing the most common genes and DNA. Within this sample are over a million distinct CDR3 sequences, with around two fifths of them counted one time only. Approximately 7.9% of the sample is held by the ten biggest clonotypes. Input material: blood. Receptor source: a woman in her late teens or twenties in good health.

CDR3 DNA sequence: TGTGCCAGCAGTTTAGGGGGCGGCGGGAGGGCCTTTGACATTCAGTACTTC. It specifies CASSLGGGGRAFDIQYF. The chain joins TRBV12-3 or TRBV12-4 to TRBJ2-4; the match to TRBD2 covers 9 bases. CDR3 size: 17 residues. V gave up 1 base and J gave up 8 bases; unmatched junction bases: 12.

The CDR3 here is CASSWNTGNQETQYF. CDR3 nucleotides: TGCGCCAGCAGTTGGAACACAGGGAACCAAGAGACCCAGTACTTC. This sequence joins TRBV5-1 and TRBJ2-5; maybe TRBD1 (6 bases). V was trimmed by 5 bases and J by 0 bases, leaving 14 bases between them. There are 15 residues in the CDR3. Germline V gene lookup returns CDR1 SGHRS and CDR2 YFSETQ.

This rearrangement joins TRBV5-1 to TRBJ2-1; TRBD1 aligns across 8 bases. This CDR3 has 15 amino acids. From germline, CDR1 is SGHRS and CDR2 YFSETQ. V lost 4 bases to trimming and J lost 6 bases; unmatched junction nucleotides: 9. Here the CDR3 reads CASSPYDRGGNEQFF. CDR3 DNA: TGCGCCAGCAGCCCGTACGACAGGGGAGGCAATGAGCAGTTCTTC.

The CDR3 DNA sequence: TGCAGTGCTAGAGGGACCGCGAAAGATACGCAGTATTTT. It codes for CSARGTAKDTQYF. J is TRBJ2-3 and V is TRBV20-1; D gene unclear. Germline CDR1 is DFQATT and CDR2 is SNEGSKA (reference sequence). This CDR3 has 13 residues. Trimming left V 1 base short and J 5 bases short, with 10 bases between.

V is TRBV4-1 and J is TRBJ2-3; 8 bases line up with TRBD2. Trimming cost V 0 bases and J 0 bases; bases outside gene matches: 11. Looked up from germline, CDR1 is MGHRA and CDR2 is YSYEKL. This CDR3 region has 19 residues. CDR3 sequence: CASSQDMRLASPSTDTQYF. The CDR3 bases are TGCGCCAGCAGCCAAGATATGAGACTAGCGAGTCCCAGCACAGATACGCAGTATTTT.

This clonotype occurred once. The chain recombines TRBV4-1 with TRBJ1-1, with D possibly being TRBD1 (6 bases). Trimming shortened V by 0 bases and J by 5 bases, and 13 bases separated the two germline ends. CDR1 is MGHRA and CDR2 is YSYEKL in the germline V gene. CDR3 length equals 15 residues. CDR3 coding DNA: TGCGCCAGCAGCCAAGAGCACAGGGAAGGAACTGAAGCTTTCTTT. Amino acid sequence: CASSQEHREGTEAFF.

V is TRBV27 and J is TRBJ2-2; 8 positions match TRBD1. The V segment lost 6 bases and the J segment 1 base; nucleotides outside the gene matches: 4. CDR1 MNHEY and CDR2 SMNVEV come from the germline V gene (reference sequence). The CDR3 spans 15 residues. CDR3 DNA sequence: TGTGCCAGCAGCGCCGGGACAGGGAACACCGGGGAGCTGTTTTTT. Its translation is CASSAGTGNTGELFF.

V usage is TRBV6-5 and J usage is TRBJ2-1; 7 bases are a match to TRBD2. J was trimmed by 11 bases and V by 6 bases; bases with no gene match: 4. This CDR3 is 11 amino acids long. Germline assignment: CDR1 MNHEY and CDR2 SVGAGI. The CDR3 region has the DNA TGTGCCAGCAGCTTGGGAGGGAAGCAGTTCTTC. Translation gives CASSLGGKQFF.

This clonotype has a handful of counts. The chain joins TRBV25-1 to TRBJ1-2, with D unresolved. V lost 2 bases to trimming and J lost 4 bases, with 14 bases between them. The germline V gene encodes CDR1 MGHDK and CDR2 SYGVNS. The CDR3 loop spans 15 amino acids. This chain's CDR3 is CASSEVGPTLYGYTF. The CDR3 nucleotides are TGTGCCAGCAGTGAAGTCGGCCCGACCCTCTATGGCTACACCTTC.

The chain uses TRBV12-3 or TRBV12-4 and TRBJ2-1; D perhaps matches TRBD1 (6 bases). The length of the CDR3 is 15 residues. Deletions cut 4 bases from V and 5 bases from J, with 15 bases between. CDR3 bases: TGTGCCAGCAGTTGGGGGACACCGGCTAACAATGAGCAGTTCTTC. Translated: CASSWGTPANNEQFF.

The V call is TRBV12-3 or TRBV12-4, the J call TRBJ1-5, with 8 positions matching TRBD1. The CDR3 loop spans 14 amino acids. With 6 bases clipped from V and 4 bases from J, the junction kept 5 bases outside the gene matches. The CDR3 reads CASRLGQANQPQHF. The CDR3 coding sequence is TGTGCCAGCAGGCTGGGACAGGCAAATCAGCCCCAGCATTTT.

The genes are TRBV29-1 and TRBJ2-3; TRBD2 matches at 14 bases. In germline, CDR1 is SQVTM, CDR2 ANQGSEA. The CDR3 has 16 residues. Trimming at V came to 8 bases and at J to 1 base, leaving 8 bases not matched to a gene. The CDR3 DNA sequence: TGCAGCTCCCGGACTAGCGGGGGGCATGGCACAGATACGCAGTATTTT. This translates into CSSRTSGGHGTDTQYF.

This chain links TRBV2 with TRBJ1-2; D is uncertain. Trimming cost V 0 bases and J 2 bases, with 10 bases left between them. The germline V gene has CDR1 SNHLY and CDR2 FYNNEI. The CDR3 has 15 amino acids. CDR3 in amino acids: CASSEADGENYGYTF. The CDR3, as DNA: TGTGCCAGCAGTGAAGCGGACGGGGAGAACTATGGCTACACCTTC.

This clonotype occurred many times. J is TRBJ2-1 and V is TRBV20-1; TRBD2 matches at 12 bases. V lost 6 bases, J lost 1 base, and 4 bases stayed unmatched. Germline V CDR1 and CDR2: DFQATT, SNEGSKA (reference sequence). The CDR3 is 15 residues long. CDR3: CSAPSGRASYNEQFF. The CDR3 nucleotides are TGCAGTGCGCCTAGCGGGAGGGCGTCCTACAATGAGCAGTTCTTC.

The V gene is TRBV2, the J gene TRBJ2-7; 8 nucleotides align to TRBD2. V gave up 6 bases and J gave up 0 bases; unmatched junction bases: 7. Germline loops: CDR1 SNHLY, CDR2 FYNNEI. The CDR3 is 15 residues long. CDR3 DNA: TGTGCCAGCAGGCCGGCTAGCGGGCCCTCCTACGAGCAGTACTTC. It encodes CASRPASGPSYEQYF.

V and J are TRBV7-2 and TRBJ2-3; D is undetermined. Deletions cut 1 base from V and 0 bases from J, with 8 bases between. The CDR3 totals 15 residues. The germline CDR1 and CDR2 sequences are SGHTA and FQGNSA. Here the CDR3 DNA reads TGTGCCAGCAGCTTAGTTCCGGCTAGCACAGATACGCAGTATTTT. Translated: CASSLVPASTDTQYF.

Only a few counts were recorded for this clonotype. The chain is built from TRBV7-2 and TRBJ2-7; TRBD2 matches 8 bases. Unmatched junction bases numbered 5, after V lost 1 base and J lost 3 bases. This CDR3 has 15 residues. CDR1 and CDR2 (germline): SGHTA, FQGNSA. CDR3 nucleotide sequence: TGTGCCAGCAGCTTAGACGGGACTAGGGTCTACGAGCAGTACTTC. Translating it yields CASSLDGTRVYEQYF. Variable domain in full (rest from reference TRBV7-2 and TRBJ2-7): GAGVSQSPSNKVTEKGKDVELRCDPISGHTALYWYRQSLGQGLEFLIYFQGNSAPDKSGLPSDRFSAERTGGSVSTLTIQRTQQEDSAVYLCASSLDGTRVYEQYFGPGTRLTVT.

The rearrangement uses TRBV28 and TRBJ1-4; possibly TRBD1 for D (5 bases). Germline V gene data show CDR1 as MDHEN and CDR2 as SYDVKM. The CDR3 totals 16 residues. Trimming left V 7 bases short and J 1 base short, with 16 bases between. CDR3 bases: TGTGCCAGCAAGCCCGACACCACAGGAACTAATGAAAAACTGTTTTTT. The encoded protein is CASKPDTTGTNEKLFF.

Comment on this clonotype: A much larger clone differs by one base, so this may be a read error. The CDR3 sequence is CSVEGVSVNEQYF. The CDR3 DNA is TGCAGCGTTGAGGGGGTTAGCGTCAATGAGCAGTACTTC. The rearrangement joins TRBV29-1 to TRBJ2-7; D may be TRBD1 or TRBD2 (5 bases each). There are 13 residues in the CDR3. Germline assignment: CDR1 SQVTM and CDR2 ANQGSEA. V was cut by 3 bases and J by 7 bases, with 16 bases left in between.

The table lists this clonotype with a few counts. The V call is TRBV11-2, the J call TRBJ1-2, with a possible D match to TRBD1 (5 bases). Between the trimmed V and J ends, which lost 1 base and 8 bases, there was a span of 14 bases. Germline lookup yields CDR1 SGHAT and CDR2 FQNNGV. The CDR3 has 14 amino acids. CDR3 nucleotides: TGTGCCAGCAGCTTAGTTGCAGGGCGGTGGGGCTACACCTTC. The encoded protein is CASSLVAGRWGYTF.

As concerns this clonotype: This may come from a read error, since a much larger clone is one base off. The chain employs TRBV6-2 or TRBV6-3 and TRBJ2-3; possibly TRBD1 for D (6 bases). The CDR3 loop spans 15 amino acids. Germline-derived CDR1 and CDR2 are MNHEY and SVGEGT. The CDR3 loop is CAGSYPGTSGDTQYF. CDR3 sequence (DNA): TGTGCCGGCAGTTACCCAGGGACATCGGGAGATACGCAGTATTTT.